Here is one T cell receptor beta chain with its context. This clone was observed once. Its antigen has not been determined. Base-call qualities are not available, and no considerably larger clone is one nucleotide away. This sample is drawn from a study of blood T cell repertoires in COVID-19 (dated by TCRdb to the early 2020s). About the full investigation: Samples from collaborators originated in the United States, Italy and Spain and spanned both the acute and convalescent phases of COVID-19. The prospective study material was composed of cDNA or gDNA derived from T cells, B-cell-depleted T cells, or PBMCs. Subjects who had been exposed to COVID-19, were actively infected with it, or had recovered from it provided the deeply sampled blood TCRbeta repertoires that made up the dataset. The repertoires were made available in a free public database intended to serve as a resource for research on the immune response to SARS-CoV-2. The samples were drawn from two sources: the first 160 participants of the ongoing ImmuneRACE study, and fewer than 1,500 subjects contributed by 6 global collaborators. The sample metadata nearly always contained a de-identified subject ID, COVID-19 status, age in years and sex. Where HLA class I and class II types were available, the types were taken from metadata supplied by the sample provider, not from assay-based typing. The full study reports these points: The amount of clinical and demographic metadata varied by source and participant and was provided uncurated.

TCRbeta CDR3 regions were amplified from genomic DNA by means of the immunoSEQ Assay, a bias-controlled multiplex PCR. The authors' pipeline ran thus. The number of nucleated cells in each sample was estimated from the amplification of reference gene primers within the assay. To quantify the absolute abundance of each unique TCRbeta CDR3 rearrangement, sequence reads were collapsed and filtered. For each sample, productive Simpson clonality was calculated by taking the square root of Simpson's diversity index across productive rearrangements. The immuneACCESS repertoire file appears here via TCRdb, limited to in-frame rearrangements. These files lack a portion of the clones; in checked studies, under half of the deficit traces to unresolved V genes, and the cause of the others is not known. For V, J and clone size, that table is used; D and trimming come from the DNA. Recorded for this sample are over 75,000 clones; 79% of them occurred a single time. The top ten clones comprise over 9% of the sample.

Each collaborating institution followed its own protocols to collect whole blood in K2EDTA tubes. For TCRbeta analysis, collaborators shipped samples in one of three forms: frozen whole blood, isolated PBMCs, or DNA extracted from either of those sample types. At the junction V is shortened by 6 bases and J by 3 bases; bases outside the gene matches: 8. According to the germline V gene, CDR1 reads SNHLY and CDR2 reads FYNNEI. The CDR3 runs 15 amino acids, cysteine and phenylalanine included. Only the CDR3 DNA stays, 45 bases, in frame from base 1. This receptor was obtained from a man aged 65-85 years with acute or convalescent COVID-19. Sequencing was carried out using peripheral blood. The chain is encoded by TRBV2 joined to TRBJ2-1; 7 junctional bases match TRBD1. The CDR3 reads as follows: CASSLQGSGYNEQFF. The DNA sequence is TGTGCCAGCAGCCTACAGGGGAGCGGCTACAATGAGCAGTTCTTC.